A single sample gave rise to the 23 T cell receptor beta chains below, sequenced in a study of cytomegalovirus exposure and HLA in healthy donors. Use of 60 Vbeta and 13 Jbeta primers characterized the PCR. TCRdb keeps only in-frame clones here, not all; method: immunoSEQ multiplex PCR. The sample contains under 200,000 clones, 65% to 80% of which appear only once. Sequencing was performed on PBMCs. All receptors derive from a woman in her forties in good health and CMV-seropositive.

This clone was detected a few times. The CDR3 DNA reads TGTGCCAGCAGCCTGGTGGGGGGTACTAACTATGGCTACACCTTC. This encodes CASSLVGGTNYGYTF. The V and J genes are TRBV7-2 and TRBJ1-2; maybe TRBD1 (5 bases). The V gene lost 5 bases and the J gene lost 0 bases, with 13 bases spanning the gap. Germline values: CDR1 SGHTA, CDR2 FQGNSA. This CDR3 is built from 15 residues.

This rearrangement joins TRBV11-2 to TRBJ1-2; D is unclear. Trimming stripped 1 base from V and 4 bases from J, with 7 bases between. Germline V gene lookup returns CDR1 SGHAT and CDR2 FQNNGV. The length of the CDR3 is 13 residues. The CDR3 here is CASSLVGSYGYTF. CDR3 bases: TGTGCCAGCAGCTTAGTCGGGAGCTATGGCTACACCTTC.

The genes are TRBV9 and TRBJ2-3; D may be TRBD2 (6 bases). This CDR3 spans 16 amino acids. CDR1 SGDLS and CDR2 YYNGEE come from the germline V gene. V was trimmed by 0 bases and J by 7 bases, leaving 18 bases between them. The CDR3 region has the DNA TGTGCCAGCAGCGTAGCGCCGGGACTTACGACTAATACGCAGTATTTT. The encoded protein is CASSVAPGLTTNTQYF.

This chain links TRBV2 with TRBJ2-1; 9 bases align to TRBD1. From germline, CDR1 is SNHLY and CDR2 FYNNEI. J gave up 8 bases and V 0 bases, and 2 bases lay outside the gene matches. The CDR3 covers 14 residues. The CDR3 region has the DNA TGTGCCAGCAGTGAAGCCGGGACAGGGTATGAGCAGTTCTTC. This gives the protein CASSEAGTGYEQFF.

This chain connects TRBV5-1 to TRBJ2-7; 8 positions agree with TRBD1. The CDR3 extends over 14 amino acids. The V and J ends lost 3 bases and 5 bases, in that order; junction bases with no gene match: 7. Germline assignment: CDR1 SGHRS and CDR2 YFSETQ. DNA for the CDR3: TGCGCCAGCAGCTGGGACCCGGGACAGGACGAGCAGTACTTC. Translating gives CASSWDPGQDEQYF.

CDR3 coding DNA: TGTGCCAGCAGCCAAGAATGGACAGCCTATAACCCCGGGGAGCTGTTTTTT. Amino acid sequence: CASSQEWTAYNPGELFF. J is TRBJ2-2 and V is TRBV4-2; possible D gene TRBD1, 6 bases. The length of the CDR3 is 17 residues. V lost 0 bases and J lost 6, with 17 bases in between. Germline CDR1 LGHNA, CDR2 YNFKEQ.

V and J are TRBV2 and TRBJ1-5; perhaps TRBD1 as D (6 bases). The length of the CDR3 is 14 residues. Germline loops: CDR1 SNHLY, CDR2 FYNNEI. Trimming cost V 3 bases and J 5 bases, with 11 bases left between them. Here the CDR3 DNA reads TGTGCCAGCAGTGACACAGGGTTTTATCAGCCCCAGCATTTT. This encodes CASSDTGFYQPQHF.

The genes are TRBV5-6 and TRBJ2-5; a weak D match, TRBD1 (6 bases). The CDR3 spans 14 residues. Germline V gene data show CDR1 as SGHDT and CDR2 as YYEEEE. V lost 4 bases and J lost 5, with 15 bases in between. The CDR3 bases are TGTGCCAGCAGCCTTTACAGGGTTGATGAGACCCAGTACTTC. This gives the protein CASSLYRVDETQYF.

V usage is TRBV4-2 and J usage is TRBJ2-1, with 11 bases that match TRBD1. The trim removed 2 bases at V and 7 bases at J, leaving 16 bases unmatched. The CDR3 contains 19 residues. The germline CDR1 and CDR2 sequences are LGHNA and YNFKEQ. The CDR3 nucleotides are TGTGCCAGCAGCCAACCTAATTCTCGCCCGGGACAGGGGGTAAATGAGCAGTTCTTC. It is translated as CASSQPNSRPGQGVNEQFF.

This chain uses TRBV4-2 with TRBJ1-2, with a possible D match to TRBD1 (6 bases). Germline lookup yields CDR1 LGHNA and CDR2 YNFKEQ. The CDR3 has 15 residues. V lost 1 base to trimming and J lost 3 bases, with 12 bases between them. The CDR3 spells CASSQGGGAYYGYTF. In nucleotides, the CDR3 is TGTGCCAGCAGCCAAGGAGGGGGGGCTTACTATGGCTACACCTTC.

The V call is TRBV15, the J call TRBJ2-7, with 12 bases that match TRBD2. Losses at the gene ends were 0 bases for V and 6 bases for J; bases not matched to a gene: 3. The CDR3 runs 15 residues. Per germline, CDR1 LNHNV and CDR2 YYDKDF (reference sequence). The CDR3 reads CATSREATSGGEQYF. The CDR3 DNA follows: TGTGCCACCAGCAGAGAGGCGACTAGCGGGGGCGAGCAGTACTTC.

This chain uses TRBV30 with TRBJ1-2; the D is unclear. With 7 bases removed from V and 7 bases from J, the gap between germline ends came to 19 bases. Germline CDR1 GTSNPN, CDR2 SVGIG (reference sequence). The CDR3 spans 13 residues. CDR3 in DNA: TGTGCCTCAAATCCGGGTGGGTTAGGTGGCTACACCTTC. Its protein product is CASNPGGLGGYTF.

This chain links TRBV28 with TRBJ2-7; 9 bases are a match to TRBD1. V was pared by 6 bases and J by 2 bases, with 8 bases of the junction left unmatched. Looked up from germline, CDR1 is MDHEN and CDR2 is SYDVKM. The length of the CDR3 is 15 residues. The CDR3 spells CASREPGQGPYEQYF. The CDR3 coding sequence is TGTGCCAGCAGAGAACCGGGACAGGGTCCCTACGAGCAGTACTTC.

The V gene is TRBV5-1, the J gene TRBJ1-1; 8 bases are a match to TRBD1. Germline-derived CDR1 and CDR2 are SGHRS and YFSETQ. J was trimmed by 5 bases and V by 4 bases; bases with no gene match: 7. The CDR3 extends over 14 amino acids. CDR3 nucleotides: TGCGCCAGCAGCCCGGGACAGGCGGGGACTGAAGCTTTCTTT. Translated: CASSPGQAGTEAFF.

CDR3 residues: CAWQTGSPLHF. The CDR3 DNA reads as TGTGCCTGGCAAACAGGGTCCCCCCTCCACTTT. The rearrangement uses TRBV30 and TRBJ1-6, with a weak D call TRBD1 (6 bases). The V end was cut by 5 bases, the J end by 13 bases, with 12 bases between. The CDR3 is 11 amino acids. In germline, CDR1 is GTSNPN, CDR2 SVGIG (reference sequence).

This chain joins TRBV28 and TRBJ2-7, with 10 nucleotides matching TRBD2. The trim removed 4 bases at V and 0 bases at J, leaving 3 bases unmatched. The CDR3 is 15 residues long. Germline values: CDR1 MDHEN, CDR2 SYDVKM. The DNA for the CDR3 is TGTGCCAGCAGTTCCCTAGCGGGGGCCTCCTACGAGCAGTACTTC. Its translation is CASSSLAGASYEQYF.

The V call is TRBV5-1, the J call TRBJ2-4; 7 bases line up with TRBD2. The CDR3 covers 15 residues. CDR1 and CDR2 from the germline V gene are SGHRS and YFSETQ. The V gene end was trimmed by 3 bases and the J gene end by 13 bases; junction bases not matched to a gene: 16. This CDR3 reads CASSSAPVSGSAQYF. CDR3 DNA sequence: TGCGCCAGCAGCTCAGCCCCGGTTAGCGGGTCGGCGCAGTACTTC.

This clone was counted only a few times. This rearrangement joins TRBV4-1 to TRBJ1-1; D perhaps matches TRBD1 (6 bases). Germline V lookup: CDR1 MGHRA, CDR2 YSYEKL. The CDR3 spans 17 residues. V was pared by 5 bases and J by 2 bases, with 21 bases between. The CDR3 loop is CASSKGRVRGGNTEAFF. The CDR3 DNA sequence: TGCGCCAGCAGCAAGGGTCGGGTTAGAGGGGGTAACACTGAAGCTTTCTTT.

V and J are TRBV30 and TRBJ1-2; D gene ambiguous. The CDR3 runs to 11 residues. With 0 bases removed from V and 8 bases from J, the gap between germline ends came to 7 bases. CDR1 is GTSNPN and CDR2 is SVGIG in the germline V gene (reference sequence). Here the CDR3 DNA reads TGTGCCTGGAGTGTACGAGAAGGCTACACCTTC. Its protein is CAWSVREGYTF.

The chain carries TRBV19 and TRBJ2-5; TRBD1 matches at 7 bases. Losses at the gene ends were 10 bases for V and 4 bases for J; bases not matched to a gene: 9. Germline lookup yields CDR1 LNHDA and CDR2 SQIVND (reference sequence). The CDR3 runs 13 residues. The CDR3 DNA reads TGTGCCACAACGCCAACAGGGGCAGAGACCCAGTACTTC. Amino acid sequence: CATTPTGAETQYF.

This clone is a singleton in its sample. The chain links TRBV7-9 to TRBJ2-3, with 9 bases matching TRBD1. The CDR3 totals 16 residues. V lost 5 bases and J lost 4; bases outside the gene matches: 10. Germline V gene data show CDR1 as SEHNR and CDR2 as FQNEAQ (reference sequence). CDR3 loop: CASSPGWTGEADTQYF. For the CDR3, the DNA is TGTGCCAGCAGCCCTGGCTGGACAGGGGAGGCAGATACGCAGTATTTT. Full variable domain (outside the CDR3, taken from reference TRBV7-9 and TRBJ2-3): DTGVSQNPRHKITKRGQNVTFRCDPISEHNRLYWYRQTLGQGPEFLTYFQNEAQLEKSRLLSDRFSAERPKGSFSTLEIQRTEQGDSAMYLCASSPGWTGEADTQYFGPGTRLTVL.

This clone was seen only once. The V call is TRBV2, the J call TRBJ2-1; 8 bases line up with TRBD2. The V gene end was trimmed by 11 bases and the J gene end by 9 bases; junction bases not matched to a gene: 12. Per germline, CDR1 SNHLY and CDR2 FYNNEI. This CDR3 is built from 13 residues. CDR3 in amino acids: CASRPGGPLEQFF. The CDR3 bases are TGTGCCTCTCGACCGGGGGGGCCCCTTGAGCAGTTCTTC.

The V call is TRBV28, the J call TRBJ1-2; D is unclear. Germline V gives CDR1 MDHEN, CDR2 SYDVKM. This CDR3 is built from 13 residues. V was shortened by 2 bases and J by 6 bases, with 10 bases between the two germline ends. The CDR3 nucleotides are TGTGCCAGCAGTTTAGTACCCCTAAATGGCTACACCTTC. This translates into CASSLVPLNGYTF.